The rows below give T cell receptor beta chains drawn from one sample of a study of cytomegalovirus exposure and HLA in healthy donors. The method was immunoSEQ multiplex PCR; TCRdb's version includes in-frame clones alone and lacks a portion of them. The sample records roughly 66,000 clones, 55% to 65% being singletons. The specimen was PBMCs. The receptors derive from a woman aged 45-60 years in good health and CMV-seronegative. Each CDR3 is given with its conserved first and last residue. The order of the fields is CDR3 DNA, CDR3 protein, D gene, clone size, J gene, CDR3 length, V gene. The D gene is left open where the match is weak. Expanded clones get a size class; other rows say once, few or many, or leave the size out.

TGCGCCAGCAGCTTCGGACAGGGCTATGGCTACACCTTC,CASSFGQGYGYTF,TRBD1,-,TRBJ1-2,13,TRBV5-1
TGTGCCAGTACCACTTCCCGGGACAGATATGGCTACACCTTC,CASTTSRDRYGYTF,TRBD1,-,TRBJ1-2,14,TRBV19
TGTGCCAGCAGCCTCTACGGTGGCGTCCTGACTTTC,CASSLYGGVLTF,-,-,TRBJ2-6,12,TRBV16
TGTGCCAGCAGCTTGGCACAGGGTAGTCACTATGGCTACACCTTC,CASSLAQGSHYGYTF,-,-,TRBJ1-2,15,TRBV5-4
TGCGCCAGCAGCCAAGAGATGGGGCTGAATCAGCCCCAGCATTTT,CASSQEMGLNQPQHF,-,-,TRBJ1-5,15,TRBV4-3
TGTGCCAGTCATGACAGTTCTCAGCCCCAGCATTTT,CASHDSSQPQHF,-,few,TRBJ1-5,12,TRBV28
TGTGCCAGCAGCGAACTCAGGGGACTAAAAGGCTACACCTTC,CASSELRGLKGYTF,-,-,TRBJ1-2,14,TRBV7-8
TGTGCCAGCAGCTTGGAGTCAACTACTAGTTTCTATGGCTACACCTTC,CASSLESTTSFYGYTF,-,once,TRBJ1-2,16,TRBV5-6
TGCGCCAGCAAATATGTTAGGGGGAACACTGAAGCTTTCTTT,CASKYVRGNTEAFF,-,-,TRBJ1-1,14,TRBV5-1
TGTGCCATCTCGGGTCCAGCTCGCCCCGGGGAGCTGTTTTTT,CAISGPARPGELFF,-,-,TRBJ2-2,14,TRBV7-9
TGTGCCAGCAGCCTCGACAGGACCTCCTACGAGCAGTACTTC,CASSLDRTSYEQYF,-,-,TRBJ2-7,14,TRBV7-2
TGTGCCAGCAGCTTATATCGGACAAATGGCTACACCTTC,CASSLYRTNGYTF,-,-,TRBJ1-2,13,TRBV7-2
TGTGCCAGCAGTCCTTCTGGAAACACCATATATTTT,CASSPSGNTIYF,-,few,TRBJ1-3,12,TRBV6-5
TGTGCCAGCTCACCGCCCGGGACAGTCTACGAGCAGTACTTC,CASSPPGTVYEQYF,TRBD1,-,TRBJ2-7,14,TRBV18
TGTGCCAGCAGTTTATCCCCCCCCGCTCTCTGGAGTCCCGGGGAGCTGTTTTTT,CASSLSPPALWSPGELFF,-,few,TRBJ2-2,18,TRBV27
TGTGCCAGTAGTATTTGGACAGCCTATAGCAATCAGCCCCAGCATTTT,CASSIWTAYSNQPQHF,-,-,TRBJ1-5,16,TRBV19
TGCGCCAGCAGCTCGCGACTAGTCCAAGAGACCCAGTACTTC,CASSSRLVQETQYF,-,once,TRBJ2-5,14,TRBV5-1
TGTGCCTGCCCCCGGGGGACTCATAATGAAAAACTGTTTTTT,CACPRGTHNEKLFF,-,-,TRBJ1-4,14,TRBV11-2
TGCGCCAGCAGCTTAGGGGGACAGGGTGAAAAACTGTTTTTT,CASSLGGQGEKLFF,TRBD1,-,TRBJ1-4,14,TRBV5-1
TGTGCCAGCAGCTTGTCTAGCGGGACCTACAATGAGCAGTTCTTC,CASSLSSGTYNEQFF,TRBD2,once,TRBJ2-1,15,TRBV7-6